A selection of T cell receptor beta chains follows, all from one sample in a study of blood T cell repertoires in COVID-19. The assay was immunoSEQ multiplex PCR, and TCRdb's table has in-frame clones only and misses some. The sample carries about 270,000 clones, 81% recorded once. Material: peripheral blood. Every receptor here comes from an older woman with active or convalescent COVID-19. Both conserved end residues are part of each CDR3. D genes are given only for firm matches. Rows give clone size only sometimes, using once, few, many, or a class for an expanded clone.

.	TRBJ1-4	.	TRBV5-1	TGCGCCAGCAGCTTGGGGCCGCCTGCCCAAACTAATGAAAAACTGTTTTTT	CASSLGPPAQTNEKLFF
.	TRBJ2-3	TRBD2	TRBV6-6	TGTGCCAGCATCTTTTTTAGCGGGGGGGCAACAGATACGCAGTATTTT	CASIFFSGGATDTQYF
.	TRBJ1-2	.	TRBV19	TGTGCCAGTAGGGGATGGACAGAAACCCGCTTC	CASRGWTETRF
.	TRBJ1-2	.	TRBV2	TGTGCCAGCGGCGGGCAGGTCGGCTCTATGCATGGCTACACCTTC	CASGGQVGSMHGYTF
once	TRBJ2-5	TRBD2	TRBV4-1	TGCGCCAGCAGCCCCTTTAGGACCGGGGGGGCCCCGGAGACCCAGTACTTC	CASSPFRTGGAPETQYF
.	TRBJ2-1	.	TRBV7-8	TGTGCCAGCAGCTTAGACCCTTTCGGACAGAGCTACAATGAGCAGTTCTTC	CASSLDPFGQSYNEQFF
.	TRBJ2-6	.	TRBV15	TGTGCCACCAGCTGGAGACGTTCTGGGGCCAACGTCCTGACTTTC	CATSWRRSGANVLTF
.	TRBJ1-1	TRBD1	TRBV5-6	TGTGCCAGCAGCCCAACAGGGGGCCGTATTATGAACACTGAAGCTTTCTTT	CASSPTGGRIMNTEAFF
.	TRBJ2-7	.	TRBV6-5	TGTGCCAGCACCCCAAGGGGAAGTGCGTACGAGCAGTACTTC	CASTPRGSAYEQYF
many	TRBJ2-7	TRBD1	TRBV5-1	TGCGCCAGCAGCTTGGGCAGGGGGACCTCCTACGAGCAGTACTTC	CASSLGRGTSYEQYF
once	TRBJ2-5	TRBD2	TRBV7-6	TGTGCCAGCAGCACTCCCAGACTAGCGGGGAAAGAGACCCAGTACTTC	CASSTPRLAGKETQYF
.	TRBJ2-1	TRBD1	TRBV18	TGTGCCAGCTCATCTTTCCCGGGACAGGAGCACAATGAGCAGTTCTTC	CASSSFPGQEHNEQFF
.	TRBJ1-3	TRBD1	TRBV5-1	TGCGCCAGCAGCTTACTTGCGGGACAGGGGCGCTCTGGAAACACCATATATTTT	CASSLLAGQGRSGNTIYF
.	TRBJ2-2	.	TRBV3-1/TRBV3-2	TGTGCCAGCAGCCAAGCTTCTACGGGAAAGAACACCGGGGAGCTGTTTTTT	CASSQASTGKNTGELFF
.	TRBJ2-5	TRBD2	TRBV5-1	TGCGCCAGCAGCACGAGGACTAGCGGGGGGGCCGGGGAGACCCAGTACTTC	CASSTRTSGGAGETQYF
once	TRBJ1-4	TRBD1	TRBV3-1/TRBV3-2	TGTGCCAGCAGACGGGGACAGCTTAATGAAAAACTGTTTTTT	CASRRGQLNEKLFF
few	TRBJ1-6	.	TRBV5-4	TGTGCCAGCAGCTTGCTTTCTTCACCCCTCCACTTT	CASSLLSSPLHF
once	TRBJ1-1	.	TRBV10-3	TGTGCCATCAGTGATAAGAGGGATGACACTGAAGCTTTCTTT	CAISDKRDDTEAFF
.	TRBJ2-3	TRBD2	TRBV19	TGTGCCAGTAGTACCCTCCCTCCACGACTAGCGGGGTTAGTAGATACGCAGTATTTT	CASSTLPPRLAGLVDTQYF
once	TRBJ2-5	TRBD2	TRBV7-9	TGTGCCAGCATCCGTCGGGCGGGGGGGCCGGAAGAGACCCAGTACTTC	CASIRRAGGPEETQYF
.	TRBJ1-2	TRBD1	TRBV15	TGTGCCACCAGCGGACAGGGGTCCCTGAGAGACGGCTACACCTTC	CATSGQGSLRDGYTF
.	TRBJ2-7	.	TRBV9	TGTGCCAGCAGCGTAGGATTCCCTGGAGACGAGCAGTACTTC	CASSVGFPGDEQYF
.	TRBJ1-1	.	TRBV9	TGTGCCAGCAGCGTCACTCGGCCTGGGGAGTTTACTGAAGCTTTCTTT	CASSVTRPGEFTEAFF
.	TRBJ1-5	.	TRBV7-8	TGTGCCAGCAGCCCCCGGACAGCCAATCAGCCCCAGCATTTT	CASSPRTANQPQHF
.	TRBJ2-7	TRBD1	TRBV5-1	TGCGCCAGCAGCATCGGACAGGGGGACTACGAGCAGTACTTC	CASSIGQGDYEQYF
.	TRBJ2-3	.	TRBV11-2	TGTGCCAGCAGCTTAAGGACCAGGAGGAATACGCAGTATTTT	CASSLRTRRNTQYF
.	TRBJ2-1	TRBD2	TRBV7-2	TGTGCCAGCAGCCCATGGACTAGCGGTCACAGGGGGAATGAGCAGTTCTTC	CASSPWTSGHRGNEQFF
.	TRBJ2-3	.	TRBV9	TGTGCCAGCAGCGTAGGCCTACATACGCAGTATTTT	CASSVGLHTQYF